The 30 T cell receptor beta chains given below trace back to one sample, sequenced in a study of T cell responses to AZD1222 COVID-19 vaccine. Generated by immunoSEQ multiplex PCR, the TCRdb table keeps only in-frame clones and is missing some. The table lists 30,000 to 50,000 clones, about nine tenths of them singletons. The material sequenced was peripheral blood, taken 28 days after the second dose of the MenACWY control vaccine. Receptors were obtained from an adult who received the MenACWY meningococcal vaccine as a control.

This chain links TRBV9 with TRBJ2-3; weak D call: TRBD1 (5 bases). V was shortened by 2 bases and J by 1 base, with 11 bases between the two germline ends. The germline gives CDR1 SGDLS, CDR2 YYNGEE. This CDR3 has 15 amino acids. The CDR3 nucleotides read TGTGCCAGCAGCGTGTTTCAGGGCGGCACAGATACGCAGTATTTT. This codes for CASSVFQGGTDTQYF.

The rearrangement uses TRBV28 and TRBJ2-7; the match to TRBD1 covers 9 bases. The CDR3 contains 15 residues. With 3 bases clipped from V and 6 bases from J, the junction kept 9 bases outside the gene matches. Germline CDR1 is MDHEN and CDR2 is SYDVKM. CDR3 DNA sequence: TGTGCCAGCAGTTTGGGGGGGACAGGGCTCTCCGAGCAGTACTTC. It codes for CASSLGGTGLSEQYF.

The V call is TRBV6-2 or TRBV6-3, the J call TRBJ2-7; 9 bases fit TRBD1. The CDR3 spans 16 residues. Germline V gene data show CDR1 as MNHEY and CDR2 as SVGEGT. V lost 6 bases to trimming and J lost 6 bases; unmatched junction nucleotides: 15. The CDR3 loop reads CASSDYTGGRLGEQYF. CDR3 coding DNA: TGTGCCAGCAGCGACTATACAGGGGGCCGACTTGGCGAGCAGTACTTC.

V gene TRBV5-6 combines with J gene TRBJ1-1, with TRBD1 as a possible D gene (6 bases). CDR1 and CDR2 from the germline V gene are SGHDT and YYEEEE. The CDR3 covers 12 residues. With 1 base removed from V and 5 bases from J, the gap between germline ends came to 6 bases. CDR3 DNA: TGTGCCAGCAGCTTGAGGGGGACTGAAGCTTTCTTT. It is translated as CASSLRGTEAFF.

The rearrangement joins TRBV19 to TRBJ2-3; perhaps TRBD1 as D (6 bases). V shed 6 bases and J shed 0 bases, with 13 bases lying between them. Germline lookup yields CDR1 LNHDA and CDR2 SQIVND (reference sequence). The CDR3 is 15 amino acids. DNA of the CDR3: TGTGCCAGTAGATGGGTAGACAGGAGCACAGATACGCAGTATTTT. Translation gives CASRWVDRSTDTQYF.

The genes are TRBV24-1 and TRBJ2-2; TRBD1 matches at 8 bases. The ends lost 3 bases at V and 9 bases at J; junction bases unmatched: 2. CDR1 and CDR2 from the germline V gene are KGHDR and SFDVKD. The CDR3 runs 13 residues. The CDR3 sequence is CATSDPGGRELFF. The DNA of the CDR3 is TGTGCCACCAGTGATCCAGGGGGCCGGGAGCTGTTTTTT.

The chain couples TRBV25-1 to TRBJ1-5; unclear D gene. The V and J ends lost 3 bases and 2 bases respectively, with 11 bases between them. Germline V lookup: CDR1 MGHDK, CDR2 SYGVNS. This CDR3 comprises 15 residues. The DNA for the CDR3 is TGTGCCAGCAGTGATTCAAGGACTGGCAATCAGCCCCAGCATTTT. It specifies CASSDSRTGNQPQHF.

The chain has TRBV13 and TRBJ2-7; 7 positions match TRBD1. J lost 3 bases, V lost 2 bases, and 10 bases had no gene match. The CDR3 runs to 16 residues. Looked up from germline, CDR1 is PRHDT and CDR2 is FYEKMQ (reference sequence). In DNA form, the CDR3 reads TGTGCCAGCAGCTTATTCCTAGGACAGGCGGGCTACGAGCAGTACTTC. Its translation: CASSLFLGQAGYEQYF. The full variable domain, in which reference TRBV13 and TRBJ2-7 provide the parts outside the CDR3, is AAGVIQSPRHLIKEKRETATLKCYPIPRHDTVYWYQQGPGQDPQFLISFYEKMQSDKGSIPDRFSAQQFSDYHSELNMSSLELGDSALYFCASSLFLGQAGYEQYFGPGTRLTVT.

The rearrangement links TRBV21-1 to TRBJ2-2; TRBD2 is the table's D call, not checked against the DNA. TRBV21-1 is a recognized pseudogene. CDR3 length: 15 residues. The CDR3 here is CASSTPGLAGYELFF. As DNA, the CDR3 is TGTGCCAGCAGCACTCCGGGACTAGCGGGGTATGAGCTGTTTTTT.

The chain carries TRBV7-9 and TRBJ2-1, with D perhaps matching TRBD1 (5 bases). V was trimmed by 2 bases and J by 6 bases, leaving 14 bases between them. Germline assignment: CDR1 SEHNR and CDR2 FQNEAQ (reference sequence). This CDR3 is 15 amino acids long. Here the CDR3 DNA reads TGTGCCAGCAGCTTATTAGGGGAAGTTGTCAATGAGCAGTTCTTC. Its protein is CASSLLGEVVNEQFF.

The gene calls are TRBV30 and TRBJ2-1; D gene ambiguous. Germline CDR1 reads GTSNPN; CDR2 reads SVGIG (reference sequence). This CDR3 comprises 15 residues. V gave up 3 bases and J gave up 8 bases, with 20 bases separating them. In DNA, the CDR3 is TGTGCCTGGAGGACCAACCCCGAAGGAGTCCATGAGCAGTTCTTC. Its translation: CAWRTNPEGVHEQFF.

The CDR3 protein is CASSLTTTGGLRPQHF. As DNA, the CDR3 is TGTGCCAGCAGCTTGACAACGACAGGGGGTTTGAGGCCCCAGCATTTT. The chain couples TRBV5-5 to TRBJ1-5; 9 bases are a match to TRBD1. This CDR3 region has 16 residues. Germline V gives CDR1 SGHKS, CDR2 YYEKEE (reference sequence). The J segment lost 9 bases and the V segment lost 1 base, leaving 11 bases of the junction unmatched. Looking up the rest from reference TRBV5-5 and TRBJ1-5 gives the full variable domain: DAGVTQSPTHLIKTRGQQVTLRCSPISGHKSVSWYQQVLGQGPQFIFQYYEKEERGRGNFPDRFSARQFPNYSSELNVNALLLGDSALYLCASSLTTTGGLRPQHFGDGTRLSIL.

J is TRBJ2-3 and V is TRBV19; D is unclear. V dropped 5 bases and J dropped 4 bases, with 16 bases sitting between them. The CDR3 covers 15 residues. The V gene's germline CDR1 is LNHDA and CDR2 SQIVND (reference sequence). The CDR3 DNA sequence: TGTGCCAGTAGTCCCTACCTCGGAAGGGCAGATACGCAGTATTTT. Translation gives CASSPYLGRADTQYF.

The DNA of the CDR3 is TGTGCCAGCAGTTACTCAGGGGACAAATCCTACGAGCAGTACTTC. Its translation: CASSYSGDKSYEQYF. The V and J genes are TRBV6-5 and TRBJ2-7; TRBD1 might be the D (6 bases). The CDR3 consists of 15 residues. Germline-derived CDR1 and CDR2 are MNHEY and SVGAGI. Between the trimmed V and J ends, which lost 0 bases and 1 base, there was a span of 10 bases.

V usage is TRBV9 and J usage is TRBJ2-1; 12 positions match TRBD2. The junction had 11 bases not matched to a gene; V was cut back by 3 bases and J by 4 bases. This CDR3 has 18 amino acids. Germline loops: CDR1 SGDLS, CDR2 YYNGEE. For the CDR3, the DNA is TGTGCCAGCAGCGCGGAAACCCGAGGACTAGCGGGGTACAATGAGCAGTTCTTC. Translated, it gives CASSAETRGLAGYNEQFF.

The gene calls are TRBV11-2 and TRBJ2-1; D call uncertain. The germline gives CDR1 SGHAT, CDR2 FQNNGV. Trimming stripped 3 bases from V and 3 bases from J, with 3 bases between. The CDR3 is 12 residues long. The CDR3 coding sequence is TGTGCCAGCAGCTTTAACTACAATGAGCAGTTCTTC. Its protein product is CASSFNYNEQFF.

The sample holds one count of this clone. The chain recombines TRBV6-5 with TRBJ2-7; no clear D. V was clipped by 0 bases and J by 2 bases, with 8 bases between them. Germline V gives CDR1 MNHEY, CDR2 SVGAGI. The CDR3 length is 14 residues. This CDR3 reads CASSYSNGPYEQYF. The DNA for the CDR3 is TGTGCCAGCAGTTACTCTAACGGACCCTACGAGCAGTACTTC.

V usage is TRBV30 and J usage is TRBJ1-4; D ambiguous. Trimming shortened V by 2 bases and J by 8 bases, and 12 bases separated the two germline ends. CDR3 size: 13 residues. Germline CDR1 is GTSNPN and CDR2 is SVGIG (reference sequence). DNA of the CDR3: TGTGCCTGGAGTCGGAAGGGAGCCGAAAAACTGTTTTTT. This gives the protein CAWSRKGAEKLFF.

This rearrangement joins TRBV7-6 to TRBJ2-2; 13 bases match TRBD2. Germline V gene data show CDR1 as SGHVS and CDR2 as FNYEAQ. Unmatched junction bases numbered 7, after V lost 5 bases and J lost 7 bases. The length of the CDR3 is 16 residues. The CDR3 DNA follows: TGTGCCAGCAGCCCTGGACTAGCGGGAGTTGGCGGGGAGCTGTTTTTT. Amino acids: CASSPGLAGVGGELFF.

V and J are TRBV5-4 and TRBJ2-5; 12 nucleotides match TRBD2. Germline trimming cut 0 bases from V and 5 bases from J; bases unmatched to any gene: 8. From germline, CDR1 is SGHNT and CDR2 YYREEE (reference sequence). CDR3 size: 17 residues. The CDR3 nucleotides are TGTGCCAGCAGCTTGGGGGGGGCTAGCGGGAGGGCCGAGACCCAGTACTTC. Translating it yields CASSLGGASGRAETQYF.

This chain connects TRBV19 to TRBJ1-5; maybe TRBD1 (5 bases). The V end was cut by 9 bases, the J end by 8 bases, with 14 bases between. This CDR3 is built from 12 residues. Germline V lookup: CDR1 LNHDA, CDR2 SQIVND (reference sequence). The CDR3 reads CARPQRGKPQHF. CDR3 nucleotides: TGTGCCAGACCCCAACGGGGGAAGCCCCAGCATTTT.

This clone was counted a single time. The gene calls are TRBV27 and TRBJ1-1; TRBD1 matches at 9 bases. Trimming removed 0 bases from V and 3 bases from J; junction bases left unmatched: 14. The CDR3 sequence is 19 residues long. Germline-derived CDR1 and CDR2 are MNHEY and SMNVEV (reference sequence). CDR3 bases: TGTGCCAGCAGTTTATCGTGGGGGACAGGGCAGAACTCCGACACTGAAGCTTTCTTT. Encoded protein: CASSLSWGTGQNSDTEAFF.

This clone occurred a few times. The V and J genes are TRBV29-1 and TRBJ1-1; TRBD1 is a possible D gene (5 bases). CDR1 and CDR2 (germline): SQVTM, ANQGSEA. V lost 4 bases and J 6 bases, leaving 15 bases between the germline ends. The CDR3 contains 13 residues. The CDR3 DNA follows: TGCAGCGTTGGGGGGACGGGGGTGGCTGAAGCTTTCTTT. It specifies CSVGGTGVAEAFF.

The V gene is TRBV4-1, the J gene TRBJ2-3; D might be TRBD1 or TRBD2, each matching 5 bases. The CDR3 is 19 residues long. In germline, CDR1 is MGHRA, CDR2 YSYEKL. Trimming removed 0 bases from V and 0 bases from J, with 19 bases in between. This CDR3 reads CASSQEWVTGTSSTDTQYF. The CDR3 DNA is TGCGCCAGCAGCCAAGAGTGGGTTACCGGGACGTCAAGCACAGATACGCAGTATTTT.

The rearrangement joins TRBV10-3 to TRBJ2-7; maybe TRBD2 (6 bases). The germline V gene encodes CDR1 ENHRY and CDR2 SYGVKD. V was trimmed by 2 bases and J by 3 bases, leaving 11 bases between them. The CDR3 totals 14 residues. The CDR3 region has the DNA TGTGCCATCAGTGAGAGGCAGGAGGGCTACGAGCAGTACTTC. Translation gives CAISERQEGYEQYF.

This clone was seen only a few times. This sequence joins TRBV4-1 and TRBJ2-3; tentatively, D is TRBD1 or TRBD2 (6 bases each). V was shortened by 1 base and J by 8 bases, with 13 bases between the two germline ends. The length of the CDR3 is 14 residues. Germline V gives CDR1 MGHRA, CDR2 YSYEKL. The CDR3 DNA sequence: TGCGCCAGCAGCCAAGGCACTAGCAGGGGTACGCAGTATTTT. Translating it yields CASSQGTSRGTQYF.

V and J are TRBV5-4 and TRBJ2-3; D tentatively reads TRBD1 or TRBD2 (5 bases each). The CDR3 is 14 residues long. From germline, CDR1 is SGHNT and CDR2 YYREEE (reference sequence). Trimming took off 4 bases at V and 0 bases at J, with 9 bases between the two ends. The CDR3 here is CASSKGRSTDTQYF. CDR3 DNA sequence: TGTGCCAGCAGCAAGGGACGGAGCACAGATACGCAGTATTTT. Variable domain in full (rest from reference TRBV5-4 and TRBJ2-3): ETGVTQSPTHLIKTRGQQVTLRCSSQSGHNTVSWYQQALGQGPQFIFQYYREEENGRGNFPPRFSGLQFPNYSSELNVNALELDDSALYLCASSKGRSTDTQYFGPGTRLTVL.

The V gene is TRBV28, the J gene TRBJ1-1; 10 nucleotides agree with TRBD1. V lost 6 bases and J lost 4; bases outside the gene matches: 5. This CDR3 has 14 amino acids. Germline values: CDR1 MDHEN, CDR2 SYDVKM. The CDR3 DNA reads as TGTGCCAGCAGGACCAGACAGGGGGCCACTGAAGCTTTCTTT. Translation gives CASRTRQGATEAFF.

This CDR3 is CATHPGGQGLPAEQFF. In DNA, the CDR3 is TGTGCCACTCATCCGGGGGGACAGGGCCTTCCGGCTGAGCAGTTCTTC. V and J are TRBV15 and TRBJ2-1; TRBD1 agrees at 9 bases. Trimming removed 9 bases from V and 9 bases from J; junction bases left unmatched: 18. The CDR3 is 16 residues long. Germline V gene lookup returns CDR1 LNHNV and CDR2 YYDKDF (reference sequence).

The chain has TRBV7-9 and TRBJ1-2; D uncertain. The ends were cut back, 6 bases at V and 8 bases at J, with 22 bases in the middle. Per germline, CDR1 SEHNR and CDR2 FQNEAQ (reference sequence). This CDR3 contains 15 residues. CDR3 nucleotides: TGTGCCAGCAGTTTTAGTAGTCGGGCCCTCGTCGGCTACACCTTC. This codes for CASSFSSRALVGYTF.